Sequencing of this TCR beta chain was carried out in a study of cytomegalovirus exposure and HLA in healthy donors. Broader study findings: Earlier analysis found most TCR beta V segments productive about 90% or about 30% of the time. By a later analysis, the bulk of CMV-associated TCR beta chains appeared HLA-restricted. CMV serostatus alone was available as immune exposure information.

V lost 0 bases, J lost 8 bases, and 7 bases stayed unmatched. CDR1 is MNHEY, CDR2 SMNVEV, per germline (reference sequence). The CDR3 runs to 16 residues. PCR primers comprised 60 Vbeta and 13 Jbeta primers. Sequencing used immunoSEQ multiplex PCR; TCRdb keeps in-frame clones, though not all of them. The sample lists around 120,000 clones; around 76% were seen once. On this clone itself: Its antigen is unidentified.

The sequenced sample was PBMCs. This sequence joins TRBV27 and TRBJ1-2; the match to TRBD1 covers 12 bases. This TCR was recovered from a man in his sixties in good health and CMV-seropositive. The CDR3, as DNA: TGTGCCAGCAGTTTATCGCCGGGACAGGGGGCGGGCGGCTACACCTTC. It encodes CASSLSPGQGAGGYTF.